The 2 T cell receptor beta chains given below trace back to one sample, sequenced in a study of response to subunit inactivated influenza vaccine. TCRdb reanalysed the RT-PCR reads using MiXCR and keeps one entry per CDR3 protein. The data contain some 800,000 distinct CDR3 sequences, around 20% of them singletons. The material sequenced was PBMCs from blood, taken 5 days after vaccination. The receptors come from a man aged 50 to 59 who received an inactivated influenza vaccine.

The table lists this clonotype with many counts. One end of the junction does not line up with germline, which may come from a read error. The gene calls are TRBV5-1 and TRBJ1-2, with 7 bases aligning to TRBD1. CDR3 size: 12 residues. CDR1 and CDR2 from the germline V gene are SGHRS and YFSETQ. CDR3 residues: CASSWTGYGYTF. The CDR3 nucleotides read TGTGCCAGCAGCTGGACAGGCTATGGCTACACCTTC.

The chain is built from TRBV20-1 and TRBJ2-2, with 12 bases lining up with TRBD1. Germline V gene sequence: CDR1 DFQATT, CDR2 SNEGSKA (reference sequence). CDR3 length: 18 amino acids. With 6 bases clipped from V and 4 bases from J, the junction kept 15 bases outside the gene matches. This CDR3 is CSAEGLGTGGVGTGELFF. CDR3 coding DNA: TGCAGTGCAGAAGGCTTGGGGACAGGGGGCGTAGGCACCGGGGAGCTGTTTTTT.